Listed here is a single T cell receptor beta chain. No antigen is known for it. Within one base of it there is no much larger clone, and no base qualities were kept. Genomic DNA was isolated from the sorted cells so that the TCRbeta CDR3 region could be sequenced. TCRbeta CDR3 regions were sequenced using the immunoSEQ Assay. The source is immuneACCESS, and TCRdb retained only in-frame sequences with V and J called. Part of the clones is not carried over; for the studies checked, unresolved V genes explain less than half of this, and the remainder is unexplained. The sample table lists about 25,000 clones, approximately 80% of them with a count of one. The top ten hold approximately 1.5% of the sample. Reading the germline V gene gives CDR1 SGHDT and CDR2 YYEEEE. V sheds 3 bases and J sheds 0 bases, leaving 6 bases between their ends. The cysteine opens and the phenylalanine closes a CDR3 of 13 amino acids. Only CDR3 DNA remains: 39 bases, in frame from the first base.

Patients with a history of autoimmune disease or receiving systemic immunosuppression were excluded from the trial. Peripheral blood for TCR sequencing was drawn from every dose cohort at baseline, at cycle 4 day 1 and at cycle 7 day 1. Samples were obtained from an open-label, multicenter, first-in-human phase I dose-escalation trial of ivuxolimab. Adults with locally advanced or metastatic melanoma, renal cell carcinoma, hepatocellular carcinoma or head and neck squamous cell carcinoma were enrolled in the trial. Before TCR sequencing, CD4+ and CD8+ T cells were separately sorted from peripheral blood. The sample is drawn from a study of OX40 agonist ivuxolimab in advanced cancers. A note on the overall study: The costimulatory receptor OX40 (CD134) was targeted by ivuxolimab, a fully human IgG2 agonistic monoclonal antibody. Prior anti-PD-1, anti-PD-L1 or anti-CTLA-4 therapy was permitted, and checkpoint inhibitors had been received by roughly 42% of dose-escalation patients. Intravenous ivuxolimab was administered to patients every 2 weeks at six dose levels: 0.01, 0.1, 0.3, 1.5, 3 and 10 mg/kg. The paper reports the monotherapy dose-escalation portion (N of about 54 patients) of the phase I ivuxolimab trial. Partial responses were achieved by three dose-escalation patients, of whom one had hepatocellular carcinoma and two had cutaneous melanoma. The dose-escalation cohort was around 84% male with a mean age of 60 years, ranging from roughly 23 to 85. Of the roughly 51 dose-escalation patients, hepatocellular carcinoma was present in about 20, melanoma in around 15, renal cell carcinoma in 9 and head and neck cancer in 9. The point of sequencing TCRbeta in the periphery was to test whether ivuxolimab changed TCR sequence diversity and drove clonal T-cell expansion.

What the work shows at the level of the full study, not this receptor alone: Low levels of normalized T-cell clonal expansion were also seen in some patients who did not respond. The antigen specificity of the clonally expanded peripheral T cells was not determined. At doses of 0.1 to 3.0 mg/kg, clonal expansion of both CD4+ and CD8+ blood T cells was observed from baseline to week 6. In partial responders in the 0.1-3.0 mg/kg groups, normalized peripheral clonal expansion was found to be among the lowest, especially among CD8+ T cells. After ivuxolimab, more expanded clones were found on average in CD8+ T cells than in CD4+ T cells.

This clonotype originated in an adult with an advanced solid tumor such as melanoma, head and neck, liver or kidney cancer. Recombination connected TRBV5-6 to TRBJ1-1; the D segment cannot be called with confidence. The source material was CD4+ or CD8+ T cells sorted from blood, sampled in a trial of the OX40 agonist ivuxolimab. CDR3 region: CASSWGVNTEAFF. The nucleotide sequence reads TGTGCCAGCAGCTGGGGAGTGAACACTGAAGCTTTCTTT.